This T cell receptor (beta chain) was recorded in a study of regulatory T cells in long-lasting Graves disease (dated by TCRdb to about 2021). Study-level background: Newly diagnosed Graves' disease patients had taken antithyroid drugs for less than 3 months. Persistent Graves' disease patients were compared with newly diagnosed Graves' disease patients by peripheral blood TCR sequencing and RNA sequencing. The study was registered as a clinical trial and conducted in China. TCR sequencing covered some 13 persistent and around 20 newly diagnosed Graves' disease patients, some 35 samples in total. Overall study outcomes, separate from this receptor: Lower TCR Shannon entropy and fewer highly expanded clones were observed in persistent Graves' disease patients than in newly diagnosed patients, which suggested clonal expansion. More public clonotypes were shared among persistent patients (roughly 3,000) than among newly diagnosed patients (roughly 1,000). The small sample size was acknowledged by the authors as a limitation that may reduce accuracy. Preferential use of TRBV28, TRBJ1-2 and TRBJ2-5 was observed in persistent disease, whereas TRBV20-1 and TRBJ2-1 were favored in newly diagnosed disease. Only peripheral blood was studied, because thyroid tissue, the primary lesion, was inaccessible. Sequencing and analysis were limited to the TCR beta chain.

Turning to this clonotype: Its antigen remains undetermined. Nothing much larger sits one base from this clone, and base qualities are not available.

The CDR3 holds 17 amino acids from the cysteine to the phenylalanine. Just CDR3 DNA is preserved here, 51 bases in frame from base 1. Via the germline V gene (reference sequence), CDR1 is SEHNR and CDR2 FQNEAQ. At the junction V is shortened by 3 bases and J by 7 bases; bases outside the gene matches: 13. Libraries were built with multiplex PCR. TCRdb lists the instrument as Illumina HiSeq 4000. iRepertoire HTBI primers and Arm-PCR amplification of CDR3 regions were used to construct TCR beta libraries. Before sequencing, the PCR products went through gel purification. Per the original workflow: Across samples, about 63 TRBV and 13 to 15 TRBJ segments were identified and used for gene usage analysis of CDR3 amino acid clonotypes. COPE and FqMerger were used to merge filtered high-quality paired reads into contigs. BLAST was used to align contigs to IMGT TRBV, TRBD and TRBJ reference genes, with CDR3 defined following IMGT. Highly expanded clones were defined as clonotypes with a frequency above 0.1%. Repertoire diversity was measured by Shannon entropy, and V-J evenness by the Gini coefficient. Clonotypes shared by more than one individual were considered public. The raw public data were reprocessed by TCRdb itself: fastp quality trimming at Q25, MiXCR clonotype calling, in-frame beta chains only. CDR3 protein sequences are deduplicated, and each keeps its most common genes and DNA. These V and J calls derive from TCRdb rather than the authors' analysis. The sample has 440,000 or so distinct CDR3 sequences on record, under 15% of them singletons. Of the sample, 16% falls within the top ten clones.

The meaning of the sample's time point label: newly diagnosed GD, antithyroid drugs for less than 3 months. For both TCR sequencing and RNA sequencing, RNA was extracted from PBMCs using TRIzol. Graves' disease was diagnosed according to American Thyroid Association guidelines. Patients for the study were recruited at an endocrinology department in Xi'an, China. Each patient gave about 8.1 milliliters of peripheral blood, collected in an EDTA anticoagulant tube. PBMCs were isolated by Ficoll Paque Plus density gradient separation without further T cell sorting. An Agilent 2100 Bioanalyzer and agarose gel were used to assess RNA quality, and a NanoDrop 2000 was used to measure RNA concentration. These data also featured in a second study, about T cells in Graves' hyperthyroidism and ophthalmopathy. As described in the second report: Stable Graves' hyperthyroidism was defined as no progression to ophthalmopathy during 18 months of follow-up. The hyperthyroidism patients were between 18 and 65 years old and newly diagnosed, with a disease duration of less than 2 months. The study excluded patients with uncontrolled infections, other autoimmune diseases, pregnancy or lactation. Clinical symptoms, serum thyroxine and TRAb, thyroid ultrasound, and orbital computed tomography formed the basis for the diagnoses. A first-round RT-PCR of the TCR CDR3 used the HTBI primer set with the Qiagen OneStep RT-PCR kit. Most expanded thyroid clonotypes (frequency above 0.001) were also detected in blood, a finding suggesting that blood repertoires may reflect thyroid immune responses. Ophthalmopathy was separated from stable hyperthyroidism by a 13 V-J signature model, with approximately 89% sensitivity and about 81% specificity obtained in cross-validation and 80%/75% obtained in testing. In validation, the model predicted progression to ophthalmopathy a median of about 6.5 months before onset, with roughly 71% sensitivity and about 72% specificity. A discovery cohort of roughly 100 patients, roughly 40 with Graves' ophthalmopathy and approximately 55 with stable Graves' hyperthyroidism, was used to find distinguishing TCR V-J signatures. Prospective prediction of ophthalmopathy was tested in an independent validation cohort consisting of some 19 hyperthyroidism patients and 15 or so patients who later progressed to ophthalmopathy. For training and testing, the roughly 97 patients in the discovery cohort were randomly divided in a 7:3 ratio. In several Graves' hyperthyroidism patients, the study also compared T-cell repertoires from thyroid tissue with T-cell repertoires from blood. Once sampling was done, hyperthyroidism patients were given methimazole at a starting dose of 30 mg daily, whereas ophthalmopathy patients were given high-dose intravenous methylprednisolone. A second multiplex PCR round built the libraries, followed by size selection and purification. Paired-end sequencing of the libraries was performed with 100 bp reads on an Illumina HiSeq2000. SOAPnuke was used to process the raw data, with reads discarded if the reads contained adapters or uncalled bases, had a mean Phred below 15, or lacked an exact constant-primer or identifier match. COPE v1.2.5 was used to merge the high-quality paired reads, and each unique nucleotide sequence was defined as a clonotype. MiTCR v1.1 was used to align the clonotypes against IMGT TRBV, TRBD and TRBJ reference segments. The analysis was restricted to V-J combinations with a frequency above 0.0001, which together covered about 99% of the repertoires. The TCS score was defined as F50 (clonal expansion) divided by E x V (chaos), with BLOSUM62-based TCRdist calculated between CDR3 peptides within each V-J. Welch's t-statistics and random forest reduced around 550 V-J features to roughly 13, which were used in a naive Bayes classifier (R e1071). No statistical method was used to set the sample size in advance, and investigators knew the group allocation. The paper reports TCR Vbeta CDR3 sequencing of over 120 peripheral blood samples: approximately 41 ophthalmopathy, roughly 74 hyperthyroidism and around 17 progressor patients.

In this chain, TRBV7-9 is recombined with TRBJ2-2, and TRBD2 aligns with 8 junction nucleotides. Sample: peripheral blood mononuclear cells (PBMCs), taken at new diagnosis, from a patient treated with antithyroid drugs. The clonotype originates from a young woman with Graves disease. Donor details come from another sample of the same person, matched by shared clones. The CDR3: CASSFAAGVGSGGELFF. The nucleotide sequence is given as TGTGCCAGCAGCTTCGCAGCGGGAGTGGGGTCCGGCGGGGAGCTGTTTTTT.